Listed below are T cell receptor beta chains from one sample, sequenced in a study of T cell repertoires in cytomegalovirus infection. Using its own MiXCR run on the reads, TCRdb lists one record per CDR3 protein. The sample shows fewer than 550,000 distinct CDR3 sequences, 26% of them seen only once. Sequencing input: PBMCs. The source is a human donor in good health (CMV status not recorded). Some clones in this sample may be carry-over from other donors' samples. Both conserved end residues are part of each CDR3. The order of the fields is J gene, V gene, D gene, clone size, CDR3 DNA, CDR3 protein. A D gene is named only where the DNA matches it firmly. Clone size is stated in some rows and not others, as once, few, many or a class when expanded.

J gene: TRBJ2-7
V gene: TRBV29-1
D gene: -
clone size: -
CDR3 DNA: TGCAGCGTTGCGGACCCCTACGAGCAGTACTTC
CDR3 protein: CSVADPYEQYF

J gene: TRBJ2-1
V gene: TRBV4-3
D gene: -
clone size: few
CDR3 DNA: TGCGCCAGCAGCCAAGACGGAAGGAACAATGAGCAGTTCTTC
CDR3 protein: CASSQDGRNNEQFF

J gene: TRBJ1-1
V gene: TRBV28
D gene: -
clone size: -
CDR3 DNA: TGTGCCAGCAGTTTCCCCCTTTCGAACACTGAAGCTTTCTTT
CDR3 protein: CASSFPLSNTEAFF

J gene: TRBJ2-1
V gene: TRBV20-1
D gene: -
clone size: few
CDR3 DNA: TGCAGTGCTAGAAACCCCCAGGGGGGTGCAGTCAATGAGCAGTTCTTC
CDR3 protein: CSARNPQGGAVNEQFF

J gene: TRBJ2-1
V gene: TRBV6-5
D gene: -
clone size: few
CDR3 DNA: TGTGCCAGCAGGTACAGGTCGGCGTCAGAGCAGTTCTTC
CDR3 protein: CASRYRSASEQFF

J gene: TRBJ2-5
V gene: TRBV5-4
D gene: TRBD2
clone size: few
CDR3 DNA: TGTGCCAGCAGCGGCAGACTGACAGCGGGAGGGGGAGAGACCCAGTACTTC
CDR3 protein: CASSGRLTAGGGETQYF

J gene: TRBJ1-4
V gene: TRBV6-2/TRBV6-3
D gene: -
clone size: -
CDR3 DNA: TGTGCCAGCAGCCGAGCCTACGCGGAAAAACTGTTTTTT
CDR3 protein: CASSRAYAEKLFF

J gene: TRBJ2-5
V gene: TRBV5-8
D gene: TRBD1
clone size: -
CDR3 DNA: TGTGCCAGCAGCGCACGACAGGGGACGGGCGGGACCCAGTACTTC
CDR3 protein: CASSARQGTGGTQYF

J gene: TRBJ2-6
V gene: TRBV28
D gene: -
clone size: -
CDR3 DNA: TGTGCCAGCAGTTTACAGGGGCTGGGGGCCAACGTCCTGACTTTC
CDR3 protein: CASSLQGLGANVLTF

J gene: TRBJ2-7
V gene: TRBV27
D gene: -
clone size: -
CDR3 DNA: TGTGCCAGCAGTTTATGGGGACCGACCAAGTCGGAGCAGTACTTC
CDR3 protein: CASSLWGPTKSEQYF

J gene: TRBJ1-2
V gene: TRBV19
D gene: -
clone size: -
CDR3 DNA: TGTGCCAGTGGGATAATAGGCTATGGCTACACCTTC
CDR3 protein: CASGIIGYGYTF

J gene: TRBJ2-2
V gene: TRBV7-6
D gene: TRBD2
clone size: -
CDR3 DNA: TGTGCCAGCAGAGGGCTAGCGGGATCAGCCGGGGAGCTGTTTTTT
CDR3 protein: CASRGLAGSAGELFF

J gene: TRBJ2-1
V gene: TRBV12-3/TRBV12-4
D gene: -
clone size: -
CDR3 DNA: TGTGCCAGCAGTCCGACTGGTTTCGCCTACAATGAGCAGTTCTTC
CDR3 protein: CASSPTGFAYNEQFF

J gene: TRBJ2-5
V gene: TRBV5-4
D gene: -
clone size: few
CDR3 DNA: TGTGCCAGCAGCTTGAGGGGAGACAAGACCCAGTACTTC
CDR3 protein: CASSLRGDKTQYF

J gene: TRBJ2-5
V gene: TRBV7-2
D gene: -
clone size: -
CDR3 DNA: TGTACCAGCAGCTTTGGGGAGGAGACCCAGTACTTC
CDR3 protein: CTSSFGEETQYF

J gene: TRBJ1-1
V gene: TRBV4-3
D gene: -
clone size: few
CDR3 DNA: TGCGCCAGCAGCCAAGATGGGGCTAACACTGAAGCTTTCTTT
CDR3 protein: CASSQDGANTEAFF

J gene: TRBJ2-6
V gene: TRBV7-8
D gene: -
clone size: many
CDR3 DNA: TGTGCCAGCAGCTTAGCTCCCCCTTACGACTCTGGGGCCAACGTCCTGACTTTC
CDR3 protein: CASSLAPPYDSGANVLTF

J gene: TRBJ2-4
V gene: TRBV27
D gene: TRBD1
clone size: few
CDR3 DNA: TGTGCCAGCAGTTTATCGGACAGGGGATCCAAAAACATTCAGTACTTC
CDR3 protein: CASSLSDRGSKNIQYF

J gene: TRBJ2-6
V gene: TRBV7-6
D gene: TRBD1
clone size: many
CDR3 DNA: TGTGCCAGCAGCTCCGGGACAGCTGGGGCCAACGTCCTGACTTTC
CDR3 protein: CASSSGTAGANVLTF

J gene: TRBJ1-2
V gene: TRBV7-8
D gene: -
clone size: -
CDR3 DNA: TGTGCCAGCAGCTCCGCGCAGGGCAGGAACTATGGCTACACCTTC
CDR3 protein: CASSSAQGRNYGYTF

J gene: TRBJ2-3
V gene: TRBV7-9
D gene: TRBD2
clone size: once
CDR3 DNA: TGTGCCAGCAGCAACCGCCGACTAGCGGGAGGACACACAGATACGCAGTATTTT
CDR3 protein: CASSNRRLAGGHTDTQYF

J gene: TRBJ2-1
V gene: TRBV5-6
D gene: TRBD1
clone size: -
CDR3 DNA: TGTGCCAGCGCAACAGGGGCGGGTAATGAGCAGTTCTTC
CDR3 protein: CASATGAGNEQFF

J gene: TRBJ2-7
V gene: TRBV7-2
D gene: -
clone size: many
CDR3 DNA: TGTGCCAGCGCCCTTGCCTTGGTTACCTACGAGCAGTACTTC
CDR3 protein: CASALALVTYEQYF

J gene: TRBJ2-5
V gene: TRBV7-9
D gene: TRBD1
clone size: many
CDR3 DNA: TGTGCCAGCAGCCCCCGACAGGGGCGGAAAGAGACCCAGTACTTC
CDR3 protein: CASSPRQGRKETQYF

J gene: TRBJ2-1
V gene: TRBV20-1
D gene: TRBD2
clone size: -
CDR3 DNA: TGCAGTGCCTCGGGCAGGGGACGAGCGGGAGGAAGGGATGAGCAGTTCTTC
CDR3 protein: CSASGRGRAGGRDEQFF

J gene: TRBJ2-2
V gene: TRBV24-1
D gene: TRBD1
clone size: few
CDR3 DNA: TGTGCCACCAGACGGACAGGACTTAACACCGGGGAGCTGTTTTTT
CDR3 protein: CATRRTGLNTGELFF

J gene: TRBJ2-3
V gene: TRBV19
D gene: TRBD2
clone size: many
CDR3 DNA: TGTGCCAGTAGTAGCCCGGGAGGGCCCGGTACGCAGTATTTT
CDR3 protein: CASSSPGGPGTQYF

J gene: TRBJ1-1
V gene: TRBV7-9
D gene: -
clone size: -
CDR3 DNA: TGTGCCAGCAGACAACATGAGGGCACTGAAGCTTTCTTT
CDR3 protein: CASRQHEGTEAFF

J gene: TRBJ2-4
V gene: TRBV5-5
D gene: TRBD1
clone size: -
CDR3 DNA: TGTGCCAGCAGCTTTGGTGGGACAGGGGACATTCAGTACTTC
CDR3 protein: CASSFGGTGDIQYF

J gene: TRBJ2-2
V gene: TRBV2
D gene: -
clone size: -
CDR3 DNA: TGTGCCAGCAGTGGTCGGACTACGACCGGGGAGCTGTTTTTT
CDR3 protein: CASSGRTTTGELFF

J gene: TRBJ2-1
V gene: TRBV10-3
D gene: TRBD2
clone size: -
CDR3 DNA: TGTGCCATCAGTGAGGCTAGCGGGAGGAGCAATGAGCAGTTCTTC
CDR3 protein: CAISEASGRSNEQFF

J gene: TRBJ2-7
V gene: TRBV10-3
D gene: TRBD1
clone size: -
CDR3 DNA: TGTGCCATCAGTGAGTCTAGAACAGGGGGCTACGAGCAGTACTTC
CDR3 protein: CAISESRTGGYEQYF

J gene: TRBJ2-1
V gene: TRBV6-2/TRBV6-3
D gene: -
clone size: -
CDR3 DNA: TGTGCCAGCACCCAGTGGGGGAGCTCCTACAATGAGCAGTTCTTC
CDR3 protein: CASTQWGSSYNEQFF

J gene: TRBJ1-1
V gene: TRBV5-6
D gene: -
clone size: few
CDR3 DNA: TGTGCCAGCAGCCTAAACCGGGACCCCGGCGGGGTGAACACTGAAGCTTTCTTT
CDR3 protein: CASSLNRDPGGVNTEAFF

J gene: TRBJ1-1
V gene: TRBV20-1
D gene: -
clone size: few
CDR3 DNA: TGCAGTGCTTCTGACAGAACGAACACTGAAGCTTTCTTT
CDR3 protein: CSASDRTNTEAFF

J gene: TRBJ1-1
V gene: TRBV7-2
D gene: -
clone size: few
CDR3 DNA: TGTGCCAGCAGCTTAGCGATAGACACTGAAGCTTTCTTT
CDR3 protein: CASSLAIDTEAFF

J gene: TRBJ2-2
V gene: TRBV29-1
D gene: -
clone size: -
CDR3 DNA: TGCAGCGTTGGGTCGGGGGCCCCGAACACCGGGGAGCTGTTTTTT
CDR3 protein: CSVGSGAPNTGELFF

J gene: TRBJ1-5
V gene: TRBV7-2
D gene: -
clone size: many
CDR3 DNA: TGTGCCAGCAGCTTAAGGGCGAGTAGCAATCAGCCCCAGCATTTT
CDR3 protein: CASSLRASSNQPQHF

J gene: TRBJ1-6
V gene: TRBV7-2
D gene: TRBD1
clone size: many
CDR3 DNA: TGTGCCAGCGCCTGGAACAGGGGTACGAATTCACCCCTCCACTTT
CDR3 protein: CASAWNRGTNSPLHF

J gene: TRBJ1-5
V gene: TRBV5-6
D gene: -
clone size: many
CDR3 DNA: TGTGCCAGCAGCGGGGGCAGTAGCAATCAGCCCCAGCATTTT
CDR3 protein: CASSGGSSNQPQHF

J gene: TRBJ2-1
V gene: TRBV20-1
D gene: -
clone size: -
CDR3 DNA: TGCAGTGCTAGAGATTTAGGAGCGGAGCAGTTCTTC
CDR3 protein: CSARDLGAEQFF

J gene: TRBJ1-2
V gene: TRBV20-1
D gene: -
clone size: -
CDR3 DNA: TGCAGTGCGGCGGGGGCTGACTATGGCTACACCTTC
CDR3 protein: CSAAGADYGYTF

J gene: TRBJ1-1
V gene: TRBV27
D gene: -
clone size: few
CDR3 DNA: TGTGCCAGCAGTTCAGCAGGGTGGAACACTGAAGCTTTCTTT
CDR3 protein: CASSSAGWNTEAFF